This T cell receptor beta chain was sequenced in a study of T cells after yellow fever vaccination. Notes on the study in general: Most primary-vaccination clones recurred post-booster (nearly 98% CD4, over 70% CD8). A weaker but faster secondary response was observed, peaking on day 5 versus 15. Clonotype sharing between CD4 and CD8 compartments was small.

This clonotype has just a few counts. Its antigen is as yet unknown. CDR1 SGHTA and CDR2 FQGNSA come from the germline V gene. V lost 5 bases and J lost 4; bases outside the gene matches: 5. The CDR3 totals 15 residues. TCRdb re-called the 5' RACE reads with MiXCR, one entry per CDR3 protein. The table has 110,000 to 150,000 distinct CDR3 sequences, less than 8.5% seen once. The starting material was CD4+ T cells sorted from PBMCs, obtained 10 days after the yellow fever booster vaccination. This chain connects TRBV7-2 to TRBJ2-7; 13 bases match TRBD2. The origin of this receptor is a man between 25 and 39 years old who received the YFV17D yellow fever vaccine. CDR3 sequence (DNA): TGTGCCAGCAGCCCAACTAGCGGGAGGGGTTACGAGCAGTACTTC. This sequence encodes CASSPTSGRGYEQYF.